One sample yielded the 25 T cell receptor beta chains listed below, sequenced in a study of blood T cell repertoires in COVID-19. Some clones are missing from TCRdb's copy, which holds only in-frame ones; the method was immunoSEQ multiplex PCR. Of 35,000 to 50,000 clones detected, roughly 80% appear once; the ten largest clones hold nearly 25%. The sequenced sample consisted of peripheral blood. All receptors come from a human donor with acute or convalescent COVID-19. The donor label of this sample is uncertain.

This chain uses TRBV3-1 (or the pseudogene TRBV3-2) with TRBJ1-1; D not certain. The CDR3 has 12 residues. V was cut by 6 bases and J by 5 bases, with 10 bases left in between. Germline V gene data show CDR1 as LGHDT and CDR2 as YNNKEL (reference sequence). In DNA form, the CDR3 reads TGTGCCAGCAGAGCCGGGTCGACTGAAGCTTTCTTT. This translates into CASRAGSTEAFF.

The table lists this clone with a few counts. The chain carries TRBV7-9 and TRBJ1-2; D remains ambiguous. The V gene lost 5 bases and the J gene lost 8 bases, with 15 bases spanning the gap. CDR1 and CDR2 (germline): SEHNR, FQNEAQ (reference sequence). The CDR3 runs 13 residues. CDR3 in DNA: TGTGCCAGCAGCGGAGGGTATTCGCGGGGCTACACCTTC. Its translation: CASSGGYSRGYTF. Full variable domain (rest looked up from reference TRBV7-9 and TRBJ1-2): DTGVSQNPRHKITKRGQNVTFRCDPISEHNRLYWYRQTLGQGPEFLTYFQNEAQLEKSRLLSDRFSAERPKGSFSTLEIQRTEQGDSAMYLCASSGGYSRGYTFGSGTRLTVV.

The chain uses TRBV7-8 and TRBJ2-3; tentatively, D is TRBD1 (5 bases). This CDR3 spans 13 amino acids. CDR1 is SGHVS, CDR2 FQNEAQ, per germline. Trimming left V 2 bases short and J 5 bases short, with 8 bases between. This CDR3 is CASSLIRGDTQYF. CDR3 DNA: TGTGCCAGCAGCTTAATTAGGGGAGATACGCAGTATTTT.

The chain joins TRBV19 to TRBJ1-1; D uncertain. This CDR3 has 12 residues. The V gene lost 2 bases and the J gene lost 6 bases, with 7 bases spanning the gap. The V gene's germline CDR1 is LNHDA and CDR2 SQIVND (reference sequence). The CDR3 region has the DNA TGTGCCAGTAGTATATCGCAGGCTGAAGCTTTCTTT. Translation gives CASSISQAEAFF.

This chain links TRBV5-4 with TRBJ2-7; maybe TRBD1 (6 bases). The CDR3 has 15 amino acids. Trimming removed 0 bases at V and 0 bases at J, with 10 bases between. The germline gives CDR1 SGHNT, CDR2 YYREEE (reference sequence). DNA of the CDR3: TGTGCCAGCAGCTTGGGCAGGGGAAGCTCCTACGAGCAGTACTTC. This encodes CASSLGRGSSYEQYF.

The chain has TRBV5-6 and TRBJ1-2; D gene unclear. V was pared by 4 bases and J by 0 bases, with 10 bases between. This CDR3 is built from 14 residues. In germline, CDR1 is SGHDT, CDR2 YYEEEE. CDR3 DNA: TGTGCCAGCAGCGGCAGGACTTCTAACTATGGCTACACCTTC. Translated: CASSGRTSNYGYTF.

The chain combines TRBV18 with TRBJ1-4; TRBD1 matches 9 bases. V shed 3 bases, J shed 2 bases, and the junction held 7 bases outside the gene matches. CDR3 length equals 17 residues. Germline V gives CDR1 KGHSH, CDR2 LQKENI. The CDR3 DNA follows: TGTGCCAGCTCACCTCAGATCGGACAGGGGACTAATGAAAAACTGTTTTTT. Translated, it gives CASSPQIGQGTNEKLFF.

The CDR3 DNA reads TGTGCCAGCAGCTTAATAATTATGAACACTGAAGCTTTCTTT. Residues: CASSLIIMNTEAFF. This chain links TRBV5-6 with TRBJ1-1, with no clear D. The CDR3 totals 14 residues. The ends were cut back, 2 bases at V and 0 bases at J, with 8 bases in the middle. Germline lookup yields CDR1 SGHDT and CDR2 YYEEEE.

CDR3 sequence (DNA): TGTGCCAGCAGCTTATACTCAGGTGAAAAACTGTTTTTT. Translation gives CASSLYSGEKLFF. The V gene is TRBV7-9, the J gene TRBJ1-4; D remains ambiguous. Deletions cut 2 bases from V and 7 bases from J, with 8 bases between. CDR1 and CDR2 (germline): SEHNR, FQNEAQ (reference sequence). The CDR3 has 13 residues.

The chain recombines TRBV19 with TRBJ1-5; D unclear. V was clipped by 3 bases and J by 9 bases, with 6 bases between them. The CDR3 totals 11 residues. Germline-derived CDR1 and CDR2 are LNHDA and SQIVND (reference sequence). CDR3 residues: CASSIEGPQHF. CDR3 DNA: TGTGCCAGTAGTATTGAGGGGCCCCAGCATTTT.

There are a few counts of this clone. This rearrangement joins TRBV7-2 to TRBJ2-7; 8 nucleotides match TRBD2. From germline, CDR1 is SGHTA and CDR2 FQGNSA. Trimming removed 1 base from V and 0 bases from J; junction bases left unmatched: 11. The CDR3 runs to 18 residues. CDR3 in DNA: TGTGCCAGCAGCTTAGTGCTGAGCGGGGGTTCCCTCTCCTACGAGCAGTACTTC. It encodes CASSLVLSGGSLSYEQYF.

V gene TRBV10-2 combines with J gene TRBJ1-1; possibly TRBD1 for D (5 bases). CDR3 length equals 15 residues. CDR1 is WSHSY, CDR2 SAAADI, per germline. V lost 4 bases and J 0 bases, leaving 12 bases between the germline ends. Here the CDR3 DNA reads TGCGCCAGCAGTGCCCATCAGGGTGTGAACACTGAAGCTTTCTTT. It specifies CASSAHQGVNTEAFF.

This chain connects TRBV5-1 to TRBJ2-1; 9 nucleotides agree with TRBD2. The germline gives CDR1 SGHRS, CDR2 YFSETQ. The CDR3 contains 16 residues. With 4 bases clipped from V and 8 bases from J, the junction kept 13 bases outside the gene matches. CDR3 nucleotides: TGCGCCAGCAGCACGGGGGGACTAGCCCCGTCCGATGAGCAGTTCTTC. Translating it yields CASSTGGLAPSDEQFF.

The J gene is TRBJ2-1, the V gene TRBV7-9, with a weak D call TRBD1 (6 bases). CDR1 is SEHNR and CDR2 is FQNEAQ in the germline V gene (reference sequence). With 5 bases removed from V and 2 bases from J, the gap between germline ends came to 16 bases. The CDR3 has 16 residues. The CDR3 sequence: CASSILTGRPYNEQFF. CDR3 bases: TGTGCCAGCAGCATCCTGACAGGTCGCCCCTACAATGAGCAGTTCTTC.

The chain joins TRBV7-9 to TRBJ1-5, with TRBD1 matching over 10 bases. The CDR3 spans 14 residues. J lost 6 bases, V lost 4 bases, and 3 bases had no gene match. Germline CDR1 SEHNR, CDR2 FQNEAQ (reference sequence). This CDR3 reads CASSSDRGFQPQHF. DNA for the CDR3: TGTGCCAGCAGCTCGGACAGGGGGTTTCAGCCCCAGCATTTT.

The CDR3 reads CASLKTSGASYEQYF. The DNA of the CDR3 is TGTGCCAGCCTTAAAACTAGCGGCGCCTCCTACGAGCAGTACTTC. This chain uses TRBV6-5 with TRBJ2-7, with TRBD2 matching 8 bases. This CDR3 is built from 15 residues. The J segment lost 0 bases and the V segment lost 8 bases, leaving 9 bases of the junction unmatched. Germline lookup yields CDR1 MNHEY and CDR2 SVGAGI.

The CDR3 region is CASSQGTGATNEKLFF. CDR3 coding DNA: TGCGCCAGCAGCCAGGGTACAGGAGCAACTAATGAAAAACTGTTTTTT. The chain is built from TRBV4-1 and TRBJ1-4; possibly TRBD1 for D (5 bases). CDR1 is MGHRA, CDR2 YSYEKL, per germline. This CDR3 contains 16 residues. Between the trimmed V and J ends, which lost 3 bases and 0 bases, there was a span of 11 bases.

The chain uses TRBV11-3 and TRBJ2-5; TRBD2 matches at 11 bases. The germline CDR1 and CDR2 sequences are SGHNT and YENEEA. The V and J ends lost 4 bases and 4 bases, in that order; junction bases with no gene match: 5. The CDR3 has 15 residues. The CDR3 is CASSSTSGRGETQYF. Here the CDR3 DNA reads TGTGCCAGCAGCTCAACTAGCGGGAGAGGAGAGACCCAGTACTTC. The full variable domain, completed using reference TRBV11-3 and TRBJ2-5, is EAGVVQSPRYKIIEKKQPVAFWCNPISGHNTLYWYLQNLGQGPELLIRYENEEAVDDSQLPKDRFSAERLKGVDSTLKIQPAELGDSAVYLCASSSTSGRGETQYFGPGTRLLVL.

The chain carries TRBV7-8 and TRBJ1-5; 12 nucleotides match TRBD1. The CDR3 consists of 16 residues. Germline V CDR1 and CDR2: SGHVS, FQNEAQ. After removal of 5 bases from V and 7 bases from J, the junction contained 9 bases not matched to a gene. The CDR3 DNA sequence: TGTGCCAGCAGCGTCTCAGGGACAGGGGGCTTACAGCCCCAGCATTTT. It codes for CASSVSGTGGLQPQHF.

This clone was recorded once. This chain connects TRBV27 to TRBJ1-6; D may be TRBD1 (5 bases). Germline lookup yields CDR1 MNHEY and CDR2 SMNVEV (reference sequence). Trimming pared 2 bases from V and 6 bases from J, leaving 11 bases between. The CDR3 loop spans 15 amino acids. This CDR3 reads CASSLTRAGNSPLHF. In nucleotides, the CDR3 is TGTGCCAGCAGTTTAACCAGGGCAGGTAATTCACCCCTCCACTTT.

This chain joins TRBV6-2 or TRBV6-3 and TRBJ2-5; perhaps TRBD2 as D (5 bases). This CDR3 region has 14 residues. V was pared by 2 bases and J by 5 bases, with 12 bases between. Germline assignment: CDR1 MNHEY and CDR2 SVGEGT. DNA for the CDR3: TGTGCCAGCAGTTACGACGCACGCGGGGAGACCCAGTACTTC. This encodes CASSYDARGETQYF.

This clone has just a few counts. The chain has TRBV29-1 and TRBJ1-1; no reliable D call. The CDR3 length is 12 residues. Trimming removed 0 bases from V and 7 bases from J, with 9 bases in between. Looked up from germline, CDR1 is SQVTM and CDR2 is ANQGSEA. The CDR3 DNA follows: TGCAGCGTTGAAGATCCCACGGGTGAAGCTTTCTTT. This codes for CSVEDPTGEAFF.

The chain joins TRBV27 to TRBJ2-7; 7 bases match TRBD2. The CDR3 runs to 12 residues. Losses at the gene ends were 9 bases for V and 3 bases for J; bases not matched to a gene: 5. Germline V CDR1 and CDR2: MNHEY, SMNVEV (reference sequence). The CDR3 sequence is CASKRGDYEQYF. The DNA of the CDR3 is TGTGCCAGTAAGCGGGGAGACTACGAGCAGTACTTC.

The genes are TRBV6-5 and TRBJ2-2, with 9 positions matching TRBD2. J was trimmed by 7 bases and V by 8 bases; bases with no gene match: 8. The CDR3 spans 14 residues. Per the germline V gene, CDR1 is MNHEY and CDR2 is SVGAGI. The CDR3 protein is CASGREGRIGELFF. DNA for the CDR3: TGTGCCAGCGGGCGGGAGGGCCGTATCGGGGAGCTGTTTTTT.

This chain uses TRBV10-2 with TRBJ2-5, with a possible D match to TRBD2 (6 bases). V lost 7 bases to trimming and J lost 3 bases, with 9 bases between them. The CDR3 has 12 residues. Germline lookup yields CDR1 WSHSY and CDR2 SAAADI. CDR3 region: CASMGGEETQYF. CDR3 bases: TGCGCCAGCATGGGCGGGGAAGAGACCCAGTACTTC.